This T cell receptor beta chain comes out of a study of neurological immune-mediated disorders. Study-level background: Within the group of about 35 multiple sclerosis patients, approximately 30 were relapsing-remitting, while 3 were secondary progressive. General study findings and limits: No CDR3 amino acid sequences recurred among expanded clones across subjects, suggesting private repertoires in all groups. Patients with HTLV-1-associated myelopathy showed the most TCR clonal expansion. Those with multiple sclerosis showed the least, falling below healthy controls.

Germline V gives CDR1 MNHEY, CDR2 SMNVEV (reference sequence). The CDR3 is made up of 15 amino acids. Trimming left V 0 bases short and J 9 bases short, with 15 bases between. Ten or more counts support this clonotype. Antigen unknown. By 5'RACE with 10-nucleotide random UMIs, the cDNA was made. Via MiXCR, TCRdb re-called the 5' RACE reads, giving one row per CDR3 protein. The sample consists of approximately 60,000 distinct CDR3 sequences, roughly 4% of them appearing once. The V call is TRBV27, the J call TRBJ2-1, with D perhaps matching TRBD1 or TRBD2 (7 bases each). The clonotype comes from a man in his fifties with multiple sclerosis. Sequencing was done on a sample of PBMCs. CDR3: CASSLSLAGGGEQFF. DNA for the CDR3: TGTGCCAGCAGTTTATCACTGGCAGGGGGGGGTGAGCAGTTCTTC.